This passage covers 30 T cell receptor beta chains from one sample sequenced in a study of blood T cells in healthy people across ages. Using a J-beta primer mix together with a sample-barcoded 5' primer, a second PCR was run for about 6 to 11 cycles. A single record per CDR3 protein comes from TCRdb applying MiXCR to the 5' RACE reads. The sample records about 1.8 million distinct CDR3 sequences, around 50% being singletons. The sequencing sample was made of blood. The receptors stem from a woman aged 40 to 50 in good health.

V gene TRBV6-5 combines with J gene TRBJ2-7; weak D call: TRBD1 (5 bases). The V end was cut by 4 bases, the J end by 1 base, with 11 bases between. The CDR3 contains 14 residues. Per the germline V gene, CDR1 is MNHEY and CDR2 is SVGAGI. CDR3 in DNA: TGTGCCAGCAGTTCCAGGGATTTTTCCTACGAGCAGTACTTC. The encoded protein is CASSSRDFSYEQYF.

The chain couples TRBV3-1 to TRBJ2-7, with 9 bases that match TRBD1. Per germline, CDR1 LGHDT and CDR2 YNNKEL (reference sequence). V dropped 4 bases and J dropped 4; count of bases not matched to a gene: 5. CDR3 length: 14 amino acids. CDR3: CASSPKTGGYEQYF. In nucleotides, the CDR3 is TGTGCCAGCAGCCCGAAGACAGGGGGATACGAGCAGTACTTC.

The V gene is TRBV6-2 or TRBV6-3, the J gene TRBJ2-1; no firm D call. CDR3 length equals 13 residues. V was trimmed by 1 base and J by 10 bases, leaving 11 bases between them. Germline loops: CDR1 MNHEY, CDR2 SVGEGT. Written as DNA, the CDR3 is TGTGCCAGCAGTTACTTAAATACGTGGGAGCAGTTCTTC. Encoded protein: CASSYLNTWEQFF.

The V gene is TRBV4-3, the J gene TRBJ2-7; no clear D gene. Per germline, CDR1 LGHNA and CDR2 YSLEER. Trimming took off 1 base at V and 2 bases at J, with 12 bases between the two ends. The CDR3 has 15 residues. As DNA, the CDR3 is TGCGCCAGCAGCCAAGCGTTTGGGCAGGCCTACGAGCAGTACTTC. Protein product: CASSQAFGQAYEQYF.

The chain couples TRBV7-8 to TRBJ2-5; 12 bases line up with TRBD2. The CDR3 is 15 residues long. Germline values: CDR1 SGHVS, CDR2 FQNEAQ. V was pared by 4 bases and J by 5 bases, with 5 bases of the junction left unmatched. This CDR3 is CASSSSGGARETQYF. Here the CDR3 DNA reads TGTGCCAGCAGCTCTAGCGGGGGGGCACGGGAGACCCAGTACTTC.

This chain connects TRBV6-2 or TRBV6-3 to TRBJ2-3, with TRBD2 identical over 8 bases. Losses at the gene ends were 5 bases for V and 4 bases for J; bases not matched to a gene: 5. The germline CDR1 and CDR2 sequences are MNHEY and SVGEGT. This CDR3 contains 14 residues. The CDR3 region is CASSVAGWADTQYF. The CDR3 DNA is TGTGCCAGCAGTGTAGCGGGGTGGGCAGATACGCAGTATTTT.

This clonotype appeared a few times. CDR3 in DNA: TGCGCCAGCAGCCCGACGGGGGGGCGCCAAGAGACCCAGTACTTC. Its protein product is CASSPTGGRQETQYF. The chain uses TRBV5-1 and TRBJ2-5; TRBD2 agrees at 8 bases. Per the germline V gene, CDR1 is SGHRS and CDR2 is YFSETQ. This CDR3 is 15 amino acids long. The V and J ends lost 4 bases and 1 base, in that order; junction bases with no gene match: 6.

This clonotype was found many times. The CDR3 reads CASAGTGSYEQYF. Here the CDR3 DNA reads TGTGCCAGCGCCGGGACAGGGTCTTACGAGCAGTACTTC. The chain combines TRBV27 with TRBJ2-7, with 9 bases lining up with TRBD1. The CDR3 has 13 amino acids. The ends lost 8 bases at V and 4 bases at J; junction bases unmatched: 6. The germline V gene encodes CDR1 MNHEY and CDR2 SMNVEV (reference sequence).

The sample holds a few counts of this clonotype. V is TRBV6-1 and J is TRBJ2-4; D is perhaps TRBD1 (6 bases). The tail of the sequence fits TRBJ2-7 better, so the J call may be wrong. Germline V lookup: CDR1 MNHNS, CDR2 SASEGT. The CDR3 spans 16 residues. CDR3 protein: CASRVGQNLRAYEQYF. The CDR3 nucleotides are TGTGCCAGCAGGGTCGGACAGAACCTACGGGCCTACGAGCAGTACTTC.

The chain is built from TRBV7-2 and TRBJ1-2; no firm D call. This CDR3 region has 14 residues. V gave up 6 bases and J gave up 4 bases, with 15 bases separating them. Germline CDR1 is SGHTA and CDR2 is FQGNSA. The chain's CDR3 is CASSLSGDTYGYTF. In DNA form, the CDR3 reads TGTGCCAGCAGTTTATCGGGAGACACCTATGGCTACACCTTC. Together with reference TRBV7-2 and TRBJ1-2, the CDR3 gives the full variable domain: GAGVSQSPSNKVTEKGKDVELRCDPISGHTALYWYRQSLGQGLEFLIYFQGNSAPDKSGLPSDRFSAERTGGSVSTLTIQRTQQEDSAVYLCASSLSGDTYGYTFGSGTRLTVV.

This clonotype was picked up a small number of times. The chain recombines TRBV5-1 with TRBJ2-5; perhaps TRBD1 as D (7 bases). CDR1 and CDR2 (germline): SGHRS, YFSETQ. Trimming took off 3 bases at V and 4 bases at J, with 13 bases between the two ends. This CDR3 contains 14 residues. CDR3 sequence (DNA): TGCGCCAGCAGCTCAGGGGGGACCTCAGAGACCCAGTACTTC. This sequence encodes CASSSGGTSETQYF. Using reference TRBV5-1 and TRBJ2-5 for the parts outside the CDR3, the full variable domain is KAGVTQTPRYLIKTRGQQVTLSCSPISGHRSVSWYQQTPGQGLQFLFEYFSETQRNKGNFPGRFSGRQFSNSRSEMNVSTLELGDSALYLCASSSGGTSETQYFGPGTRLLVL.

The rearrangement joins TRBV6-5 to TRBJ2-3; 9 bases match TRBD2. The germline gives CDR1 MNHEY, CDR2 SVGAGI. V lost 7 bases and J lost 9; bases outside the gene matches: 11. The CDR3 is 14 residues long. The CDR3 loop is CASKERGDLLTQYF. DNA of the CDR3: TGTGCCAGCAAAGAGCGGGGGGACCTATTAACGCAGTATTTT.

The chain is built from TRBV28 and TRBJ2-5; perhaps TRBD1 as D (5 bases). V lost 8 bases and J 2 bases, leaving 24 bases between the germline ends. The CDR3 runs 17 residues. The germline CDR1 and CDR2 sequences are MDHEN and SYDVKM. CDR3 region: CASLPASVTAFQETQYF. In DNA form, the CDR3 reads TGTGCCAGCCTACCCGCGTCCGTGACAGCTTTTCAAGAGACCCAGTACTTC.

This clonotype was detected ten times or more. The V gene is TRBV29-1, the J gene TRBJ2-6, with D uncertain. With 5 bases removed from V and 0 bases from J, the gap between germline ends came to 2 bases. The CDR3 is 12 amino acids. Germline CDR1 and CDR2: SQVTM and ANQGSEA. The CDR3 DNA follows: TGCAGCGTTCACTCTGGGGCCAACGTCCTGACTTTC. Translated, it gives CSVHSGANVLTF.

This clonotype has only a few counts. The V gene is TRBV6-2 or TRBV6-3, the J gene TRBJ2-7; D unclear. The length of the CDR3 is 15 residues. Trimming took 5 bases from V and 5 from J, leaving 19 bases between them. Germline V gene lookup returns CDR1 MNHEY and CDR2 SVGEGT. CDR3 DNA: TGTGCCAGCAGTGGAGTGAAGGGCGGTATCCACGAGCAGTACTTC. Residues: CASSGVKGGIHEQYF.

This clonotype was counted ten times or more. This chain joins TRBV3-1 and TRBJ2-5, with TRBD2 matching 7 bases. Germline CDR1 is LGHDT and CDR2 is YNNKEL (reference sequence). V was pared by 0 bases and J by 1 base, with 5 bases of the junction left unmatched. This CDR3 contains 16 residues. The CDR3 bases are TGTGCCAGCAGCCAAGACGCAGCGGGGAGCCAAGAGACCCAGTACTTC. Translated: CASSQDAAGSQETQYF.

The chain has TRBV20-1 and TRBJ2-5; D gene unclear. Deletions cut 4 bases from V and 5 bases from J, with 11 bases between. Looked up from germline, CDR1 is DFQATT and CDR2 is SNEGSKA (reference sequence). The CDR3 sequence is 12 residues long. The CDR3 bases are TGCAGTGCTACGGACCCTCAGGAGACCCAGTACTTC. Its translation is CSATDPQETQYF.

As for this clonotype: The junction does not match germline at one end; this may be a read error. The CDR3 reads CSARDWTSGSSYSEQFF. The CDR3 DNA reads TGCAGTGCTAGAGATTGGACTAGCGGGAGCTCCTACAGTGAGCAGTTCTTC. The chain recombines TRBV20-1 with TRBJ2-1; 13 bases map to TRBD2. The length of the CDR3 is 17 residues. The germline V gene encodes CDR1 DFQATT and CDR2 SNEGSKA (reference sequence).

V gene TRBV7-8 combines with J gene TRBJ1-2; possible D gene TRBD1, 5 bases. The germline V and J ends were trimmed by 8 bases and 3 bases, with 13 bases remaining between them. The CDR3 loop spans 13 amino acids. CDR1 is SGHVS and CDR2 is FQNEAQ in the germline V gene. The CDR3 region is CASGREVDYGYTF. The CDR3 DNA is TGTGCCAGCGGCAGGGAAGTTGACTATGGCTACACCTTC.

The chain is built from TRBV24-1 and TRBJ2-1; D remains unclear. In germline, CDR1 is KGHDR, CDR2 SFDVKD. The length of the CDR3 is 18 residues. Trimming cost V 1 base and J 0 bases, with 15 bases left between them. Here the CDR3 reads CATSDLSPESGSYNEQFF. Here the CDR3 DNA reads TGTGCCACCAGTGATTTATCGCCTGAGTCGGGCTCCTACAATGAGCAGTTCTTC.

The table lists this clonotype with a few counts. The chain is built from TRBV15 and TRBJ2-7, with D perhaps matching TRBD2 (6 bases). V lost 5 bases, J lost 5 bases, and 16 bases lay in between. This CDR3 has 14 amino acids. Germline V gene data show CDR1 as LNHNV and CDR2 as YYDKDF (reference sequence). CDR3 protein: CATSGWDLSHEQYF. The DNA for the CDR3 is TGTGCCACCAGCGGATGGGACTTGTCCCACGAGCAGTACTTC.

The CDR3 region is CASSLSRSGGARFF. The DNA of the CDR3 is TGTGCCAGCAGCTTAAGTCGTAGCGGGGGGGCTAGGTTCTTC. The chain has TRBV7-2 and TRBJ2-1; 11 bases agree with TRBD2. This CDR3 is 14 amino acids long. From germline, CDR1 is SGHTA and CDR2 FQGNSA. V trimming: 2 bases; J trimming: 15 bases; junction bases outside the gene matches: 9.

This sequence joins TRBV20-1 and TRBJ2-7; D possibly matches TRBD1 or TRBD2 (5 bases each). Germline V gives CDR1 DFQATT, CDR2 SNEGSKA (reference sequence). This CDR3 comprises 13 residues. V was shortened by 6 bases and J by 3 bases, with 15 bases between the two germline ends. CDR3 residues: CSAAGRALYEQYF. The CDR3 DNA sequence: TGCAGTGCAGCAGGGCGGGCTCTCTACGAGCAGTACTTC.

The chain uses TRBV29-1 and TRBJ1-4; tentatively, D is TRBD1 (6 bases). CDR1 is SQVTM and CDR2 is ANQGSEA in the germline V gene. This CDR3 has 14 residues. Deletions cut 5 bases from V and 2 bases from J, with 12 bases between. The CDR3 protein is CSVTTGPTNEKLFF. CDR3 coding DNA: TGCAGCGTTACTACAGGGCCGACTAATGAAAAACTGTTTTTT.

The chain has TRBV2 and TRBJ2-7; D is undetermined. The germline CDR1 and CDR2 sequences are SNHLY and FYNNEI. The germline V and J ends were trimmed by 7 bases and 1 base, with 14 bases remaining between them. The CDR3 covers 14 residues. The CDR3 DNA reads as TGTGCCAGCATGGTTAATTGGCCTTCCTACGAGCAGTACTTC. This codes for CASMVNWPSYEQYF.

The chain employs TRBV4-3 and TRBJ1-4; D is unresolved. The length of the CDR3 is 15 residues. V was clipped by 3 bases and J by 5 bases, with 13 bases between them. Germline V gene lookup returns CDR1 LGHNA and CDR2 YSLEER. Here the CDR3 DNA reads TGCGCCAGCAGCCATCGCCAGCGACCAAATGAAAAACTGTTTTTT. Its translation: CASSHRQRPNEKLFF.

This clonotype has a handful of counts. As DNA, the CDR3 is TGTGCCAGCAGTTACGGGGGGAGCGAGCAGTACTTC. It codes for CASSYGGSEQYF. This chain joins TRBV6-2 or TRBV6-3 and TRBJ2-7; D may be TRBD2 (6 bases). The CDR3 runs 12 residues. Germline CDR1 MNHEY, CDR2 SVGEGT. Trimming removed 2 bases at V and 6 bases at J, with 8 bases between.

The chain carries TRBV6-1 and TRBJ1-4, with 8 positions matching TRBD1. Germline V CDR1 and CDR2: MNHNS, SASEGT. There are 15 residues in the CDR3. V dropped 4 bases and J dropped 4; count of bases not matched to a gene: 5. Here the CDR3 reads CASSVPGQDNEKLFF. The DNA for the CDR3 is TGTGCCAGCAGTGTACCGGGACAGGATAATGAAAAACTGTTTTTT.

This clonotype was observed a handful of times. The V gene is TRBV6-2 or TRBV6-3, the J gene TRBJ2-1; TRBD2 agrees at 7 bases. After removal of 0 bases from V and 0 bases from J, the junction contained 11 bases not matched to a gene. Per the germline V gene, CDR1 is MNHEY and CDR2 is SVGEGT. The CDR3 is 19 residues long. The CDR3 DNA is TGTGCCAGCAGTTACTCGGTTGGCGCGGGAGCCACCTCCTACAATGAGCAGTTCTTC. Amino acids: CASSYSVGAGATSYNEQFF.

The rearrangement joins TRBV20-1 to TRBJ2-5, with D hard to call. V was cut by 4 bases and J by 1 base, with 13 bases left in between. The CDR3 extends over 14 amino acids. The germline V gene encodes CDR1 DFQATT and CDR2 SNEGSKA (reference sequence). The CDR3 region is CSATDRTVQETQYF. The CDR3, as DNA: TGCAGTGCTACGGACCGGACGGTCCAAGAGACCCAGTACTTC.